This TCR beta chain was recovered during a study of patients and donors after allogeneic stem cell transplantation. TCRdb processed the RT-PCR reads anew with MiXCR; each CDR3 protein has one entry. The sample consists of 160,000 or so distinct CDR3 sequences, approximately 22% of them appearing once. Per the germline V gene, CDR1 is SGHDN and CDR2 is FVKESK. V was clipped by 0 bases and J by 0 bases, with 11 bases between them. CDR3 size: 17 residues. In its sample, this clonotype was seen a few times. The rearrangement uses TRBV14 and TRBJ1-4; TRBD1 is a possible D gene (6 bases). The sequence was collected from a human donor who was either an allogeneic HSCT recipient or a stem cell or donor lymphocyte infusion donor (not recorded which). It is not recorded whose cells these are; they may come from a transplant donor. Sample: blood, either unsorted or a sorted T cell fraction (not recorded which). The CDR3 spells CASSQDQDSPTNEKLFF. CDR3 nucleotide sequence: TGTGCCAGCAGCCAAGATCAGGACAGTCCAACTAATGAAAAACTGTTTTTT.